This T cell receptor beta chain was identified in a study of CD8 T cells in ankylosing spondylitis. Looked up from germline, CDR1 is SGHRS and CDR2 is YFSETQ. Trimming at V came to 3 bases and at J to 3 bases, leaving 7 bases not matched to a gene. The CDR3 runs 16 residues. Study-wide results and caveats: Before this, some motif variants had been reported in reactive arthritis synovial fluid and blood.

TCRdb analysed the 5' RACE reads with MiXCR anew, one entry per CDR3 protein. Of approximately 69,000 distinct CDR3 sequences detected, 5.3% appear once; the ten largest clones hold 2.2%. This clonotype was recorded at least ten times. Its antigen is unknown. Sequenced material: blood, either unsorted or a sorted T cell fraction (not recorded which). The sequence was obtained from a male donor with ankylosing spondylitis or in good health (not recorded which). V is TRBV5-1 and J is TRBJ2-3, with 10 bases that match TRBD2. The CDR3 coding sequence is TGCGCCAGCAGCTCCAAACTAGCGGGGATGACAGATACGCAGTATTTT. As protein: CASSSKLAGMTDTQYF.